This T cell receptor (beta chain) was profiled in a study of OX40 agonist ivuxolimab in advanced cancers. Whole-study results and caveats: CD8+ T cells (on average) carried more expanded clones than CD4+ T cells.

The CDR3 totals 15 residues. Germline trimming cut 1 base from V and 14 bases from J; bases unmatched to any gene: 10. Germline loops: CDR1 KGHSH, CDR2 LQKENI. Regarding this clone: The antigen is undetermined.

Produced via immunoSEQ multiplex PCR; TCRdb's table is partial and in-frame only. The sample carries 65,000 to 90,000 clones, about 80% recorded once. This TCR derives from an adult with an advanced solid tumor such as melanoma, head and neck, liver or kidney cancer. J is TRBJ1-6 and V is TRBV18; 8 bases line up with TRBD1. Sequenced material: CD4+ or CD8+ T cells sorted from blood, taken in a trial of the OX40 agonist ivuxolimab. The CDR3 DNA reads TGTGCCAGCTCACCACTCCCAGGGGGCGAGGGAACCCTCCACTTT. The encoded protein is CASSPLPGGEGTLHF. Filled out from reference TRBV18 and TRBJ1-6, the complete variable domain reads NAGVMQNPRHLVRRRGQEARLRCSPMKGHSHVYWYRQLPEEGLKFMVYLQKENIIDESGMPKERFSAEFPKEGPSILRIQQVVRGDSAAYFCASSPLPGGEGTLHFGNGTRLTVT.